This T cell receptor beta chain was obtained from a study of blood T cells in healthy people across ages. Concerning this clonotype: The antigen is unknown.

A second about 6 to 12 cycle PCR used barcoded and J-beta primers. MiXCR, run by TCRdb on the 5' RACE reads, gives a single entry per CDR3 protein. The repertoire consists of about 970,000 distinct CDR3 sequences, with roughly half occurring once and the leading ten covering about 21%. Study results and caveats: As age increased, TCR beta diversity per million T cells fell in a roughly linear fashion.

Trimming removed 2 bases from V and 4 bases from J, with 11 bases in between. Germline CDR1 reads SGHKS; CDR2 reads YYEKEE (reference sequence). The length of the CDR3 is 14 residues. This sequence joins TRBV5-5 and TRBJ2-3; D not certain. The sequenced material came from blood. The clonotype was recovered from a woman aged 55-75 years in good health. CDR3 DNA: TGTGCCAGCAGCTTTGCTAGATCGGCAGATACGCAGTATTTT. This sequence encodes CASSFARSADTQYF.